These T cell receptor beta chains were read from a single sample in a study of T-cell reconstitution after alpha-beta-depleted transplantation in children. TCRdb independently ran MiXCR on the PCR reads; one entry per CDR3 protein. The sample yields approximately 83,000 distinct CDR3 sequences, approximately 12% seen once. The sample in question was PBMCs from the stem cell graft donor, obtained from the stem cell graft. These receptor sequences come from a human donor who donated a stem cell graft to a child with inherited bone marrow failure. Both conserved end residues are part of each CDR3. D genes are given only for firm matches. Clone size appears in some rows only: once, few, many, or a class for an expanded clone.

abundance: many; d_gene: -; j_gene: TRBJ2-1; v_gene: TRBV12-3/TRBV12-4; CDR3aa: CASGTGGSYNEQFF; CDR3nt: TGTGCCAGCGGGACCGGAGGGTCCTACAATGAGCAGTTCTTC
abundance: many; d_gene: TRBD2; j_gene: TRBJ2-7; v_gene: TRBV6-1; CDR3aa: CASSPAGRKNSYEQYF; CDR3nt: TGTGCCAGCAGCCCAGCGGGGCGGAAGAACTCCTACGAGCAGTACTTC
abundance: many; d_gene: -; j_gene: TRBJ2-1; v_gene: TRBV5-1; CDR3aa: CASSWTLGNEQFF; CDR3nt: TGCGCCAGCAGCTGGACGTTGGGCAATGAGCAGTTCTTC
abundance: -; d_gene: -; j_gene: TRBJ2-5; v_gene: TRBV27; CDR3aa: CASLSCTSGTQETQYF; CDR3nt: TGTGCCAGCCTTTCCTGTACCTCGGGGACTCAAGAGACCCAGTACTTC
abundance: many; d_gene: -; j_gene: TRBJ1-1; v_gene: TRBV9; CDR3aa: CASSESPMNTEAFF; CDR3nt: TGTGCCAGCAGCGAATCGCCGATGAACACTGAAGCTTTCTTT
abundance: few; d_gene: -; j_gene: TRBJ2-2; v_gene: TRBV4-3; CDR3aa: CASSQDPQGGVAGELFF; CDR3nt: TGCGCCAGCAGCCAAGATCCGCAGGGAGGAGTCGCCGGGGAGCTGTTTTTT
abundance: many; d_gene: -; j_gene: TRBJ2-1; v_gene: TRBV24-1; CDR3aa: CATSDRGQTNEQFF; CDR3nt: TGTGCCACCAGTGACCGAGGACAAACCAATGAGCAGTTCTTC
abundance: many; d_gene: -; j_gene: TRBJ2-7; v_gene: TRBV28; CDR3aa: CASSPTHSYEQYF; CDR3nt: TGTGCCAGCAGTCCGACCCACTCCTACGAGCAGTACTTC
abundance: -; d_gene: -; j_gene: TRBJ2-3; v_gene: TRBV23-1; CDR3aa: CASSQSRAPRYTDTQYF; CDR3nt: TGCGCCAGCAGTCAATCCCGCGCCCCGCGTTATACAGATACGCAGTATTTT
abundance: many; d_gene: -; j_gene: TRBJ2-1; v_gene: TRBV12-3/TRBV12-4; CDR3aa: CASSLAPDSPEQFF; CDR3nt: TGTGCCAGCAGTTTAGCCCCGGACAGTCCAGAGCAGTTCTTC
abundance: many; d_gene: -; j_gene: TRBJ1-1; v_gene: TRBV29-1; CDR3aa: CSVEGPYRTTDTEAFF; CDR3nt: TGCAGCGTTGAGGGACCTTACCGGACGACGGACACTGAAGCTTTCTTT
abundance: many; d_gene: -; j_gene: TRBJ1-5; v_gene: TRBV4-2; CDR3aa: CASSQRGYSNQPQHF; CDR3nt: TGTGCCAGCAGCCAGAGGGGGTATAGCAATCAGCCCCAGCATTTT
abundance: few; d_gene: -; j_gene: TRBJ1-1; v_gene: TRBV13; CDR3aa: CASSLGVSNTEAFF; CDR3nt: TGTGCCAGCAGCTTAGGGGTTTCGAACACTGAAGCTTTCTTT
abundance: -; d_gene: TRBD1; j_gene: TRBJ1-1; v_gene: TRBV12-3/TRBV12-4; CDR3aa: CASSFPGWTGTNTEAFF; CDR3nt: TGTGCCAGCAGTTTCCCGGGTTGGACAGGGACAAACACTGAAGCTTTCTTT
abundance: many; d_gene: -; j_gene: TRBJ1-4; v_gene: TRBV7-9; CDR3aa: CASIKGNEKLFF; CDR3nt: TGTGCCAGCATTAAGGGGAATGAAAAACTGTTTTTT
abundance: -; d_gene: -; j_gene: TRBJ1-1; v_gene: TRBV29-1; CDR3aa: CSVRDGGRYTEAFF; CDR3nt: TGCAGCGTTCGCGACGGGGGCAGATACACTGAAGCTTTCTTT
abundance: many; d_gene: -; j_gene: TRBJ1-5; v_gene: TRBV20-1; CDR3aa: CSARDYRSNQPQHF; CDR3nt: TGCAGTGCTAGAGATTACAGAAGTAATCAGCCCCAGCATTTT
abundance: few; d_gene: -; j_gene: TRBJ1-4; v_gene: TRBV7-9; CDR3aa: CASSQGGTNEKLFF; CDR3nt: TGTGCCAGCAGCCAAGGTGGAACTAATGAAAAACTGTTTTTT
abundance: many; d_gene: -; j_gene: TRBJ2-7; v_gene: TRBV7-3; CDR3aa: CASSQVGGYEQYF; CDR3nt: TGTGCCAGCAGCCAGGTGGGGGGCTACGAGCAGTACTTC
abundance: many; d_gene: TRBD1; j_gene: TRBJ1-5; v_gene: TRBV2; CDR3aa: CASSFTGTGEFQPQHF; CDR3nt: TGTGCCAGCAGCTTTACCGGGACAGGGGAGTTTCAGCCCCAGCATTTT
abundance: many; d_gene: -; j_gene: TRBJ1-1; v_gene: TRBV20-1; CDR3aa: CSAVQVGGHQNTEAFF; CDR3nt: TGCAGTGCAGTTCAGGTTGGAGGACACCAAAACACTGAAGCTTTCTTT
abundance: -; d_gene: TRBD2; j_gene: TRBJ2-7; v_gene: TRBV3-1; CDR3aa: CASSRGLAGESHEQYF; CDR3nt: TGTGCCAGCAGCCGGGGACTAGCGGGAGAATCCCACGAGCAGTACTTC
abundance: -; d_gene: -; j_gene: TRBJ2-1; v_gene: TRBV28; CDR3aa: CASSPGGPADNEQFF; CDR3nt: TGTGCCAGCAGTCCCGGTGGACCGGCTGACAATGAGCAGTTCTTC
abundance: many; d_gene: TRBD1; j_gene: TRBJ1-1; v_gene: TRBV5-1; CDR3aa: CASRFDRVNTEAFF; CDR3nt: TGCGCCAGCAGGTTCGACAGGGTGAACACTGAAGCTTTCTTT
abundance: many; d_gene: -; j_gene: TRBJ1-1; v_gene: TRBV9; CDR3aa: CASSPAEGRREAFF; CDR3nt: TGTGCCAGCAGCCCGGCGGAGGGCCGGAGGGAAGCTTTCTTT
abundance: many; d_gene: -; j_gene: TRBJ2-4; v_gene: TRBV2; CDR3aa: CASSVGSVAKNIQYF; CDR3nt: TGTGCCAGCAGTGTAGGGTCCGTAGCCAAAAACATTCAGTACTTC
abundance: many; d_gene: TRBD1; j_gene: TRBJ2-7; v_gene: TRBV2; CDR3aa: CASSENRDSYEQYF; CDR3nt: TGTGCCAGCAGTGAGAACCGGGACAGCTACGAGCAGTACTTC
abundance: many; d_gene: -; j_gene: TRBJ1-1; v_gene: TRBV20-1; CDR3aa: CSAISGATNTEAFF; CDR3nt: TGCAGTGCGATATCAGGGGCGACGAACACTGAAGCTTTCTTT
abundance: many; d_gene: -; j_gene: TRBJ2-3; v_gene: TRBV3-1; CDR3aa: CASSQTDTQYF; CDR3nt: TGTGCCAGCAGCCAGACGGATACGCAGTATTTT
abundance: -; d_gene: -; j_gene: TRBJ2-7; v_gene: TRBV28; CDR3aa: CASSVWGSSYEQYF; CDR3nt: TGTGCCAGCAGTGTTTGGGGGAGCTCCTACGAGCAGTACTTC
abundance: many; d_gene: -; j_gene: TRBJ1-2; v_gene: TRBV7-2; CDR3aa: CASSPGHGQNYGYTF; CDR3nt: TGTGCCAGCAGCCCAGGGCACGGGCAGAACTATGGCTACACCTTC
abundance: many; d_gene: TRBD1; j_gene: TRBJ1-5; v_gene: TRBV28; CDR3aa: CASRVGTGGGQPQHF; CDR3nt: TGTGCCAGCAGGGTCGGGACAGGGGGTGGTCAGCCCCAGCATTTT
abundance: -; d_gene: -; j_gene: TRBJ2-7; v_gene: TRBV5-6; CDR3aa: CASSCLGYEQYF; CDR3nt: TGTGCCAGCAGCTGCCTAGGGTATGAGCAGTACTTC
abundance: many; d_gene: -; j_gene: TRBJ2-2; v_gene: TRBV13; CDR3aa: CASSLVSQGTTGELFF; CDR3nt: TGTGCCAGCAGCTTAGTTTCGCAGGGGACCACCGGGGAGCTGTTTTTT
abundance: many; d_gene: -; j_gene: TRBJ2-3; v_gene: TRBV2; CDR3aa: CAETGDSSTDTQYF; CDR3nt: TGTGCCGAAACCGGGGATTCTAGCACAGATACGCAGTATTTT
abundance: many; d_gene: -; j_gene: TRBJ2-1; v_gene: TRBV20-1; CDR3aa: CSATLAFHNNEQFF; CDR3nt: TGCAGTGCTACCCTAGCATTTCACAACAATGAGCAGTTCTTC
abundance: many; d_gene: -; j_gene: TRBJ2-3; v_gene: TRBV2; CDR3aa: CASSGRATDTQYF; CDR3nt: TGTGCCAGCAGTGGTAGGGCCACAGATACGCAGTATTTT
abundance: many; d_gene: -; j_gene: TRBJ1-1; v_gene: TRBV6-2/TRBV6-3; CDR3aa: CASSYPAGMNTEAFF; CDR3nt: TGTGCCAGCAGTTACCCGGCAGGGATGAACACTGAAGCTTTCTTT
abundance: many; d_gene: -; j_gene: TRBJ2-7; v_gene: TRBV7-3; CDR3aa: CASSLGWQTEQYF; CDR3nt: TGTGCCAGCAGCTTAGGATGGCAAACCGAGCAGTACTTC
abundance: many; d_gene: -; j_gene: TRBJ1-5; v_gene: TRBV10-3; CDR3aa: CAIRGESGQPQHF; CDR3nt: TGTGCCATCAGGGGGGAGTCCGGGCAGCCCCAGCATTTT
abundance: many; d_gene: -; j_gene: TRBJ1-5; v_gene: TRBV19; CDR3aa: CATQPGSTGRPQHF; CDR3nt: TGTGCCACCCAGCCAGGGTCCACCGGGCGGCCCCAGCATTTT
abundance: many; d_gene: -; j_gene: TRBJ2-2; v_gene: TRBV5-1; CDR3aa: CASSLSRGELFF; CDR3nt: TGCGCCAGCAGCTTGTCTCGCGGGGAGCTGTTTTTT
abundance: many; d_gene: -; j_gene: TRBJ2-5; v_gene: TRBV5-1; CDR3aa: CASSLGGPETQYF; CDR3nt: TGCGCCAGCAGCTTGGGAGGGCCCGAGACCCAGTACTTC
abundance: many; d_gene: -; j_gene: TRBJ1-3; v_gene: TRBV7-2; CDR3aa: CASSYGGMSGNTIYF; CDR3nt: TGTGCCAGCAGCTATGGGGGGATGTCTGGAAACACCATATATTTT
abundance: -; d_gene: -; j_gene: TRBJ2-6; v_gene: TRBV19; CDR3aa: CASSIGARSAANVLTF; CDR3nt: TGTGCCAGTAGTATAGGGGCCCGGAGTGCGGCCAACGTCCTTACTTTC
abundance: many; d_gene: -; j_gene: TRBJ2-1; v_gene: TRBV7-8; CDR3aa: CASSQDTYNEQFF; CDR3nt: TGTGCCAGCAGCCAGGACACCTACAATGAGCAGTTCTTC
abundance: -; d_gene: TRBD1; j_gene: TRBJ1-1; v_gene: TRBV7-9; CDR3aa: CASSYGQGAHEAFF; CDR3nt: TGTGCCAGCAGCTACGGACAGGGGGCGCATGAAGCTTTCTTT
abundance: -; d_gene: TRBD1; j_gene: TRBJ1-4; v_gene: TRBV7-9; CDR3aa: CASSVTGGSYEKLFF; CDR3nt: TGTGCCAGCAGCGTCACAGGGGGATCGTATGAAAAACTGTTTTTT
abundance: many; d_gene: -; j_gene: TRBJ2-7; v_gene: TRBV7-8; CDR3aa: CASKRDGGLYEQYF; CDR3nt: TGTGCCAGCAAGCGCGACGGAGGCCTCTACGAGCAGTACTTC